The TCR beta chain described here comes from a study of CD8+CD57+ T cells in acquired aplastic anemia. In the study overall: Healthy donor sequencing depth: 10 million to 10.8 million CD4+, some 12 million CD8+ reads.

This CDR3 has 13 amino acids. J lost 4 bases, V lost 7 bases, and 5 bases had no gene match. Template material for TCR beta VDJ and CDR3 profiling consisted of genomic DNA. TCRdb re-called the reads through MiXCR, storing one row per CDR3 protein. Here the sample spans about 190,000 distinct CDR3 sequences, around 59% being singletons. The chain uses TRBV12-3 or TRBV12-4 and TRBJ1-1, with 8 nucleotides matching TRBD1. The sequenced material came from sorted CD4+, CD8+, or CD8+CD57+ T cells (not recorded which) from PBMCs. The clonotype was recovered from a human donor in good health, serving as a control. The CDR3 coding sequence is TGTGCCAGCAACCAGGGGGCGGGCACTGAAGCTTTCTTT. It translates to CASNQGAGTEAFF.